This T cell receptor beta chain was sequenced during a study of cytomegalovirus exposure and HLA in healthy donors. Overall study context: In a later analysis, it was reported that the roughly 130 validation repertoires had been produced on the same platform as the 670 or so repertoires belonging to the first cohort.

Assay: immunoSEQ multiplex PCR; the TCRdb copy retains only in-frame clones and omits some. The sample shows 200,000 or so clones, 80% to 90% of them seen only once. Overall study results and limits: Testing in vitro showed a few CMV-associated chains specific for CMV antigens. The tendency of first-cohort TCR clusters to co-occur in the roughly 130 validation repertoires emerged from a later analysis.

This clone came up once. No antigen is known for it. The CDR3 runs 19 residues. V lost 7 bases, J lost 1 base, and 15 bases stayed unmatched. CDR1 and CDR2 from the germline V gene are SGHAT and FQNNGV. The study drew the donors from its approximately 120-subject validation cohort, separate from the approximately 700-subject first cohort. The specimen was PBMCs. This TCR was recovered from a woman under 30 in good health and CMV-seronegative. The chain recombines TRBV11-2 with TRBJ2-4; 11 nucleotides align to TRBD1. CDR3 sequence: CASNPGQGAHFPAKNIQYF. The CDR3 DNA reads as TGTGCCAGCAACCCTGGACAGGGGGCGCATTTTCCGGCCAAAAACATTCAGTACTTC. Full variable domain (remainder filled in from reference TRBV11-2 and TRBJ2-4): EAGVAQSPRYKIIEKRQSVAFWCNPISGHATLYWYQQILGQGPKLLIQFQNNGVVDDSQLPKDRFSAERLKGVDSTLKIQPAKLEDSAVYLCASNPGQGAHFPAKNIQYFGAGTRLSVL.